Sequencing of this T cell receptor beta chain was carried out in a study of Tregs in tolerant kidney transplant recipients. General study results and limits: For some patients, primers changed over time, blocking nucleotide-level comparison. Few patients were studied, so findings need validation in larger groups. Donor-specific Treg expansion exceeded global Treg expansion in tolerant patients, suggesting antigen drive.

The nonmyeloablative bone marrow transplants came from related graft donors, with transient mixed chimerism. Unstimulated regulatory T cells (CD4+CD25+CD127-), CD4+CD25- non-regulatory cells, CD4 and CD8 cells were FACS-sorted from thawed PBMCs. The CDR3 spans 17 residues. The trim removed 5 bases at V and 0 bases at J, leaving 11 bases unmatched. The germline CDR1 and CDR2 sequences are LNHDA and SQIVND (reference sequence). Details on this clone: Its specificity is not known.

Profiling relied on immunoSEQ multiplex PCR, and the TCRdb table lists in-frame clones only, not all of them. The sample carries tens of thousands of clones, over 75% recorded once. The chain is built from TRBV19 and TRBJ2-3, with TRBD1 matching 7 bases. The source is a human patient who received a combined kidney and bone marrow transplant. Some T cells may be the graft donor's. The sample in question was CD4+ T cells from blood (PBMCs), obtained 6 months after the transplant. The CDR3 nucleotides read TGTGCCAGTAGTGGGGGCTTGGGACAGCTTAGCACAGATACGCAGTATTTT. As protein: CASSGGLGQLSTDTQYF.